This TCR beta chain was obtained from a study of blood T cell repertoires in COVID-19. Trimming removed 5 bases from V and 3 bases from J, with 14 bases in between. The CDR3 runs to 14 residues. Germline V gene sequence: CDR1 MNHEY, CDR2 SMNVEV (reference sequence). Using immunoSEQ multiplex PCR, the repertoire was profiled, and TCRdb retains in-frame clones only, with some absent. This table has around 270,000 clones, about 85% appearing once. This receptor was obtained from a man aged 60 to 75 with acute or convalescent COVID-19. This chain uses TRBV27 with TRBJ2-7; a possible D gene is TRBD1 (5 bases). Sequencing used peripheral blood. CDR3: CASSLKGEHYEQYF. In DNA form, the CDR3 reads TGTGCCAGCAGTCTGAAAGGGGAACACTACGAGCAGTACTTC.